The clone carrying this T cell receptor (beta chain) was detected a few times. The sample belongs to a study of blood T cells in healthy people across ages. A second roughly 6 to 11 cycle PCR used barcoded and J-beta primers. From the 5' RACE reads, TCRdb called clonotypes with MiXCR, one entry per CDR3 protein. The sample carries hundreds of thousands of distinct CDR3 sequences, 20% to 25% recorded once. In germline, CDR1 is SGHVS, CDR2 FQNEAQ. The CDR3 is made up of 15 amino acids. V lost 4 bases to trimming and J lost 5 bases; unmatched junction nucleotides: 10. These data were likewise used in another study, on T cells of mothers and their children.

The sequence derives from a boy aged 5-17 years in good health. The V gene is TRBV7-8, the J gene TRBJ2-7, with 8 bases fitting TRBD2. Source material: blood. CDR3 in DNA: TGTGCCAGCAGCTCCTCGGAGATAGCGGGGAACGAGCAGTACTTC. Its translation: CASSSSEIAGNEQYF.